These T cell receptor beta chains were read from a single sample in a study of blood T cell repertoires in COVID-19. Some clones are missing from TCRdb's copy, which holds only in-frame ones; the method was immunoSEQ multiplex PCR. The sample records some 100,000 clones, roughly nine tenths being singletons. Sequenced sample: peripheral blood. Every receptor here comes from a human donor with active COVID-19. The donor label of this sample is uncertain. Each CDR3 is given with its conserved first and last residue. The D gene is left open where the match is weak. Some rows have no size entry. The others give once, few or many, or a class for an expanded clone.

once,TRBJ2-3,13,TRBD1,TRBV10-1,TGCGCCAGCGCACAGGGGGCTGTAGATACGCAGTATTTT,CASAQGAVDTQYF
once,TRBJ2-6,19,TRBD1,TRBV24-1,TGTGCCACCAGTGACCGGACGGGACAGGACCTATCTGGGGCCAACGTCCTGACTTTC,CATSDRTGQDLSGANVLTF
-,TRBJ2-1,14,TRBD1,TRBV3-1/TRBV3-2,TGTGCCAGCAGCCATAACTACAGGGGAGATGAGCAGTTCTTC,CASSHNYRGDEQFF
-,TRBJ2-7,18,TRBD1,TRBV5-1,TGCGCCAGCAGTACGGGACAGGGGGCGAGTTTTGGTTGGTACGAGCAGTACTTC,CASSTGQGASFGWYEQYF
-,TRBJ2-7,13,TRBD1,TRBV6-5,TGTGCCAGCAGGGCCCGACAGGGTGGCGAGCAGTACTTC,CASRARQGGEQYF
-,TRBJ2-2,15,-,TRBV27,TGTGCCAGCAGTTTCAGACTAGACCACACCGGGGAGCTGTTTTTT,CASSFRLDHTGELFF
-,TRBJ2-7,15,TRBD1,TRBV5-4,TGTGCCAGCAGCAGGGACAGGGGATACTCCTACGAGCAGTACTTC,CASSRDRGYSYEQYF
-,TRBJ1-3,15,-,TRBV9,TGTGCCAGCAGCATCTCAGGGCTCTCTGGAAACACCATATATTTT,CASSISGLSGNTIYF
-,TRBJ2-5,17,-,TRBV23-1,TGCGCCAGCAGTCAAGACCCCGTTCGGGTCGGAGAAGAGACCCAGTACTTC,CASSQDPVRVGEETQYF
-,TRBJ1-1,15,-,TRBV19,TGTGCCAGTACGAATTTGGACAGTCTGAACACTGAAGCTTTCTTT,CASTNLDSLNTEAFF
-,TRBJ2-2,15,TRBD2,TRBV6-5,TGTGCCAGCAGCGCTAGCGGGGGAAACACCGGGGAGCTGTTTTTT,CASSASGGNTGELFF
-,TRBJ1-3,17,TRBD1,TRBV5-1,TGCGCCAGCAGCTCATTTACAGGGGTCCTCTCTGGAAACACCATATATTTT,CASSSFTGVLSGNTIYF
-,TRBJ2-5,18,TRBD2,TRBV9,TGTGCCAGCAGCTCTCGGACTAGCGGGGGCACCGGTCAAGAGACCCAGTACTTC,CASSSRTSGGTGQETQYF
-,TRBJ2-1,14,-,TRBV9,TGTGCCAGCAGCCCACAACAGGTGGGCAATGAGCAGTTCTTC,CASSPQQVGNEQFF
few,TRBJ1-1,17,TRBD1,TRBV6-2/TRBV6-3,TGTGCCAGCAGTTACCTCCAGGGGGCTGGGAAGAGGGGTGAAGCTTTCTTT,CASSYLQGAGKRGEAFF
-,TRBJ1-6,15,TRBD1,TRBV7-8,TGTGCCAGCAGCGGAAGACAGGGGGATAATTCACCCCTCCACTTT,CASSGRQGDNSPLHF
-,TRBJ2-2,15,-,TRBV6-8,TGTGCCAGCAGTCCCCGGGACAAGAACACCGGGGAGCTGTTTTTT,CASSPRDKNTGELFF
-,TRBJ1-5,15,-,TRBV6-5,TGTGCCAGCTGTCGTGTTGAGGCCATCAATCAGCCCCAGCATTTT,CASCRVEAINQPQHF
-,TRBJ2-3,14,TRBD2,TRBV5-6,TGTGCCAGCAGCTTGGGAGCGGGGGTTGATACGCAGTATTTT,CASSLGAGVDTQYF
-,TRBJ2-1,10,-,TRBV7-9,TGTGCCAGCAGCGGAGAGACGGGGTTCTTC,CASSGETGFF
-,TRBJ1-5,15,-,TRBV18,TGTGCCAGCTCACCAGGGTCGGGGGGCAATCAGCCCCAGCATTTT,CASSPGSGGNQPQHF
-,TRBJ2-2,17,-,TRBV18,TGTGCCAGCTCACCAACTCACGGGGGGCCGAACACCGGGGAGCTGTTTTTT,CASSPTHGGPNTGELFF
-,TRBJ1-2,15,-,TRBV5-4,TGTGCCAGCAGCTTGGGCCCAGCAGGGGATGCTGGCTACACCTTC,CASSLGPAGDAGYTF
-,TRBJ2-2,15,TRBD2,TRBV3-1/TRBV3-2,TGTGCCAGCAGCGATAGCGGGGGGGCAAACGGGGAGCTGTTTTTT,CASSDSGGANGELFF
few,TRBJ1-3,14,-,TRBV5-1,TGCGCCAGCATGTTGAGCTCGGCTGGAAACACCATATATTTT,CASMLSSAGNTIYF
once,TRBJ1-2,16,-,TRBV6-2/TRBV6-3,TGTGCCAGCAGTTATGACAGCGCAACAAAGGACTATGGCTACACCTTC,CASSYDSATKDYGYTF
-,TRBJ2-7,16,TRBD2,TRBV6-2/TRBV6-3,TGTGCCAGCAGCCCCCTAGCGGGGGCCATCTCCTACGAGCAGTACTTC,CASSPLAGAISYEQYF
-,TRBJ2-7,15,-,TRBV7-8,TGTGCCAGTACCACCGGGGGGGACAGCTCCTACGAGCAGTACTTC,CASTTGGDSSYEQYF
-,TRBJ1-3,16,TRBD1,TRBV25-1,TGTGCCAGCAGTGAAGACAGGGCTAGCTCTGGAAACACCATATATTTT,CASSEDRASSGNTIYF